A selection of T cell receptor beta chains follows, all from one sample in a study of cytomegalovirus exposure and HLA in healthy donors. Generated by immunoSEQ multiplex PCR, the TCRdb table keeps only in-frame clones and is missing some. The sample has more than 140,000 clones; around 65% are singletons. The material sequenced was PBMCs. Source of these receptors: a woman in her thirties in good health and CMV-seropositive. Both conserved end residues are part of each CDR3. D genes are given only for firm matches. Not all rows give a size; the values are once, few, many and, for expanded clones, a class.

J gene	D gene	clone size	V gene	CDR3 protein	CDR3 DNA
TRBJ1-2	TRBD1	-	TRBV6-1	CASNRPGQTYGYTF	TGTGCCAGCAACCGTCCGGGACAGACCTATGGCTACACCTTC
TRBJ2-5	-	-	TRBV7-9	CASSLKLGASFSWEETQYF	TGTGCCAGCAGCTTAAAGCTGGGGGCCTCGTTCTCGTGGGAAGAGACCCAGTACTTC
TRBJ2-2	TRBD2	few	TRBV9	CASSVGGGPGELFF	TGTGCCAGCAGCGTAGGGGGAGGGCCCGGGGAGCTGTTTTTT
TRBJ2-7	-	-	TRBV6-1	CASSDPGREQYF	TGTGCCAGCAGTGACCCGGGGAGGGAGCAGTACTTC
TRBJ2-2	TRBD1	-	TRBV18	CASSPATGVAGELFF	TGTGCCAGCTCACCAGCGACAGGGGTGGCCGGGGAGCTGTTTTTT
TRBJ2-7	-	-	TRBV5-4	CASSSSGRGPYEQYF	TGTGCCAGCAGCTCAAGCGGGCGGGGGCCCTACGAGCAGTACTTC
TRBJ1-3	-	-	TRBV28	CASSFPPGSGNTIYF	TGTGCCAGCAGTTTCCCGCCCGGTTCTGGAAACACCATATATTTT
TRBJ1-2	TRBD1	-	TRBV7-9	CASSLSRDRAFKDGYTF	TGTGCCAGCAGTTTGAGCCGGGACAGGGCGTTTAAAGATGGCTACACCTTC
TRBJ2-1	TRBD2	-	TRBV5-6	CASSQEASGGRTYNEQFF	TGTGCCAGCAGCCAGGAGGCTAGCGGGGGGCGAACCTACAATGAGCAGTTCTTC
TRBJ1-2	-	-	TRBV19	CASSIGIGQLYGYTF	TGTGCCAGTAGTATAGGTATCGGACAGCTCTATGGCTACACCTTC
TRBJ2-3	-	few	TRBV30	CAWSNGWRTDTQYF	TGTGCCTGGAGTAACGGGTGGCGCACAGATACGCAGTATTTT
TRBJ1-4	-	-	TRBV30	CAWSVPLVSEKLFF	TGTGCCTGGAGTGTACCCCTGGTTAGTGAAAAACTGTTTTTT
TRBJ1-1	TRBD1	-	TRBV6-5	CASSPGGHTEAFF	TGTGCCAGCAGCCCAGGGGGCCACACTGAAGCTTTCTTT
TRBJ2-3	TRBD2	once	TRBV10-1	CASSDLAGFTDTQYF	TGCGCCAGCAGTGACCTAGCGGGATTCACAGATACGCAGTATTTT
TRBJ1-4	-	few	TRBV6-4	CASSLHGKEEKLFF	TGTGCCAGCAGTCTCCACGGTAAAGAGGAAAAACTGTTTTTT
TRBJ2-7	-	-	TRBV23-1	CASSLGQGLYEQYF	TGCGCCAGCAGCCTTGGGCAGGGCCTCTACGAGCAGTACTTC
TRBJ2-3	-	-	TRBV4-2	CASSQEPTSTDTQYF	TGTGCCAGCAGCCAAGAACCAACTAGCACAGATACGCAGTATTTT
TRBJ2-1	TRBD1	once	TRBV2	CASSPDRGSYNEQFF	TGTGCCAGCAGCCCGGACAGGGGATCATACAATGAGCAGTTCTTC
TRBJ1-5	-	-	TRBV15	CATSRGFGRDGQPQHF	TGTGCCACCAGCAGGGGGTTTGGCCGGGATGGTCAGCCCCAGCATTTT
TRBJ2-7	TRBD2	-	TRBV13	CASSRQGLPPPGRSYEQYF	TGTGCCAGCAGCCGTCAGGGACTACCCCCCCCGGGGAGGTCCTACGAGCAGTACTTC
TRBJ2-1	TRBD2	-	TRBV6-1	CASSGRTSGTNNEQFF	TGTGCCAGCAGTGGTCGGACTAGCGGGACTAACAATGAGCAGTTCTTC
TRBJ2-7	-	once	TRBV20-1	CSASRAYEQYF	TGCAGTGCTTCCCGGGCCTACGAGCAGTACTTC
TRBJ2-1	TRBD2	-	TRBV27	CASTGLQTSGRSYEQFF	TGTGCCAGCACCGGTCTCCAAACTAGCGGGAGGTCCTATGAGCAGTTCTTC
TRBJ2-7	-	-	TRBV4-1	CASSQDFNYEQYF	TGCGCCAGCAGCCAAGATTTTAACTACGAGCAGTACTTC
TRBJ1-4	TRBD1	once	TRBV18	CASSPQGGREKLFF	TGTGCCAGCTCCCCGCAGGGGGGACGCGAAAAACTGTTTTTT
TRBJ2-5	-	-	TRBV13	CASSLSPASSQETQYF	TGTGCCAGCAGCCTCTCCCCGGCTAGCTCACAAGAGACCCAGTACTTC
TRBJ1-2	TRBD1	few	TRBV7-9	CASSLHLGTGIYGYTF	TGTGCCAGCAGTCTTCACCTCGGGACAGGGATATATGGCTACACCTTC
TRBJ2-7	-	-	TRBV13	CASSFRSRLEQYF	TGTGCCAGCAGCTTTAGGTCTCGACTGGAGCAGTACTTC
TRBJ1-2	-	-	TRBV7-2	CASSSYSYQVNYGYTF	TGTGCCAGCAGCTCGTACAGTTACCAAGTTAACTATGGCTACACCTTC
TRBJ1-5	-	few	TRBV2	CASSEDSLSEPQHF	TGTGCCAGCAGTGAAGACAGCCTGAGTGAGCCCCAGCATTTT
TRBJ2-7	TRBD1	-	TRBV2	CASRGQGSYEQYF	TGTGCCAGCAGGGGACAGGGCTCCTACGAGCAGTACTTC
TRBJ1-2	TRBD1	-	TRBV15	CATSRDRDRGRRTYGYTF	TGTGCCACCAGCAGAGATAGGGACAGGGGGCGCCGGACCTATGGCTACACCTTC
TRBJ2-1	-	-	TRBV5-6	CASSLPDQGYNEQFF	TGTGCCAGCAGCTTGCCGGACCAGGGGTACAATGAGCAGTTCTTC
TRBJ2-7	-	few	TRBV6-5	CASSYLPRYEQYF	TGTGCCAGCAGTTACCTCCCCCGCTACGAGCAGTACTTC
TRBJ1-6	-	-	TRBV6-5	CASTEIGRYNSPLHF	TGTGCCAGCACCGAGATCGGTCGTTATAATTCACCCCTCCACTTT
TRBJ2-7	-	few	TRBV9	CASSVGSAREQYF	TGTGCCAGCAGCGTAGGGTCGGCGCGGGAGCAGTACTTC
TRBJ1-3	TRBD1	few	TRBV6-5	CASSYTGVGNTIYF	TGTGCCAGCAGTTATACAGGGGTTGGAAACACCATATATTTT
TRBJ1-4	TRBD1	once	TRBV19	CASSITGGVANEKLFF	TGTGCCAGTAGTATTACAGGGGGCGTAGCTAATGAAAAACTGTTTTTT
TRBJ2-6	TRBD1	-	TRBV28	CASSSTGAGANVLTF	TGTGCCAGCAGTTCTACAGGGGCTGGGGCCAACGTCCTGACTTTC
TRBJ1-5	TRBD1	-	TRBV4-1	CASSQVRQGFNQPQHF	TGCGCCAGCAGCCAGGTTCGACAGGGGTTTAACCAGCCCCAGCATTTT
TRBJ1-1	TRBD1	-	TRBV29-1	CSVENLDRLSEAFF	TGCAGCGTTGAAAATTTGGACAGGTTGAGTGAAGCTTTCTTT
TRBJ2-2	-	-	TRBV27	CASMRSGQLELFF	TGTGCCAGCATGAGGTCAGGGCAGTTGGAGCTGTTTTTT
TRBJ2-5	-	-	TRBV6-6	CASSYRELGQETQYF	TGTGCCAGCAGTTACCGGGAGTTGGGGCAAGAGACCCAGTACTTC
TRBJ2-3	TRBD2	-	TRBV10-3	CAARTSGSDTQYF	TGTGCCGCTCGGACTAGCGGGAGTGATACGCAGTATTTT